This TCR beta chain was retrieved from a study of blood T cell repertoires in COVID-19. Germline CDR1 is LNHDA and CDR2 is SQIVND (reference sequence). CDR3 length equals 19 residues. Trimming removed 1 base from V and 1 base from J; junction bases left unmatched: 15. Per the original methods: Nucleated cell counts were estimated from reference gene primer amplification. Profiled with immunoSEQ multiplex PCR; TCRdb holds only in-frame clones, not every one. D and trimming were read from the DNA, whereas the V and J calls and clone size are those reported in that table. Of fewer than 150,000 clones in the sample, roughly three quarters were seen once.

The material sequenced was peripheral blood. This TCR derives from a man older than 75 with acute or convalescent COVID-19. The V call is TRBV19, the J call TRBJ2-5; 7 bases map to TRBD1. For the CDR3, the DNA is TGTGCCAGTAGTATAGGATCATTGGGGGCGAGGGGGCGCCAAGAGACCCAGTACTTC. Translated, it gives CASSIGSLGARGRQETQYF.